This TCR beta chain was retrieved from a study of regulatory T cells in long-lasting Graves disease. The time point denotes: newly diagnosed GD, antithyroid drugs for less than 3 months. Preparation of the TCR library used RNA extracted from PBMCs. This clonotype occurred a few times. This CDR3 contains 12 residues. V shed 8 bases and J shed 1 base, with 9 bases lying between them. Germline lookup yields CDR1 MNHNS and CDR2 SASEGT. Researchers made TCR beta libraries by using iRepertoire HTBI primers and running Arm-PCR on CDR3 regions. TCRdb used MiXCR to reprocess the multiplex PCR reads, holding one entry per CDR3 protein. The table has 320,000 or so distinct CDR3 sequences, over 15% seen once.

The V call is TRBV6-1, the J call TRBJ2-7; D might be TRBD2 (6 bases). This TCR derives from a female donor with Graves disease. The sequenced sample was peripheral blood mononuclear cells (PBMCs), obtained at new diagnosis, from a patient treated with antithyroid drugs. CDR3 region: CASSRESYEQYF. The DNA of the CDR3 is TGTGCCAGCTCGCGGGAATCCTACGAGCAGTACTTC.